This TCR beta chain was profiled in a study of metastatic and nonmetastatic thyroid tumors. Study background: Malignant and benign thyroid patients had repertoires compared in peripheral blood and tumor or nodule tissue.

TCRdb reanalyzed the PCR reads via MiXCR. The sample yields roughly 42,000 clones, about 20% seen once. V dropped 7 bases and J dropped 3; count of bases not matched to a gene: 13. The CDR3 loop spans 16 amino acids. Germline CDR1 and CDR2: ENHRY and SYGVKD. Each patient came to thyroid surgery without any prior treatment (of any kind). This clone was seen a few times. This may arise from a read error, as a much more abundant clone is one base away. This same CDR3 is encoded by further DNA sequences in the sample. This receptor was obtained from a female donor with papillary thyroid cancer or a benign thyroid nodule (not recorded which). Some clones in this sample may be carry-over from other donors' samples. The chain links TRBV10-3 to TRBJ1-1; 8 nucleotides agree with TRBD1. The sample taken for sequencing was tumor tissue. The CDR3 coding sequence is TGTGCCATCAAAAAGCCGCCCGGGACAGGTGACACTGAAGCTTTCTTT. Its protein is CAIKKPPGTGDTEAFF.